The T cell receptor beta chain described here comes from a study of neurological immune-mediated disorders. Time point noted: longitudinal time-point 1 (baseline). Synthesis of cDNA was accomplished via 5'RACE employing 10-nucleotide random UMIs. TCRdb reanalysed the 5' RACE reads using MiXCR and keeps one entry per CDR3 protein. The data hold 55,000 to 65,000 distinct CDR3 sequences, with approximately 11% observed a single time. In this sample, this clonotype turned up many times. Germline V gives CDR1 MNHEY, CDR2 SVGEGT. This CDR3 has 15 amino acids. V dropped 6 bases and J dropped 3 bases, with 12 bases sitting between them.

The sequence came from a male donor with HTLV-1-associated myelopathy (HAM/TSP). The chain links TRBV6-2 or TRBV6-3 to TRBJ2-6; D unresolved. The sequenced material came from PBMCs. CDR3 sequence: CASSQARGGANVLTF. The CDR3 bases are TGTGCCAGCAGCCAGGCCAGAGGTGGGGCCAACGTCCTGACTTTC.